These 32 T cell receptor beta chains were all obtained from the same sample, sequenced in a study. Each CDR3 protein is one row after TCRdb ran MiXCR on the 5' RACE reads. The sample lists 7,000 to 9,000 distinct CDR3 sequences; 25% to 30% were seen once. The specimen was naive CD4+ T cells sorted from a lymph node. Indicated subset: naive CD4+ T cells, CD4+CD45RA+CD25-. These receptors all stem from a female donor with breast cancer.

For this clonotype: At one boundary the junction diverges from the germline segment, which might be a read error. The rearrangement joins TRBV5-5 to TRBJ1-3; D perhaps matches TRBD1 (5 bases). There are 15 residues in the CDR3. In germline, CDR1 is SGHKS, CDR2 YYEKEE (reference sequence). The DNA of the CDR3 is TGTGCCAGCAGCTGGACCGGGGCCTCTAGAAACACCATATATTTT. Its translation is CASSWTGASRNTIYF.

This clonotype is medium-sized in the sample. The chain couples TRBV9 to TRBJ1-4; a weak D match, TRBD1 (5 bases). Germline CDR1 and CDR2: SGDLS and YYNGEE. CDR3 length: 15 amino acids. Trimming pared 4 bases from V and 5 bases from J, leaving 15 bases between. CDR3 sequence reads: CASSSLGGRNEKLFF. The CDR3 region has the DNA TGTGCCAGCAGCTCGTTGGGGGGACGAAATGAAAAACTGTTTTTT. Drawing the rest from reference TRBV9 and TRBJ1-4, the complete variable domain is DSGVTQTPKHLITATGQRVTLRCSPRSGDLSVYWYQQSLDQGLQFLIQYYNGEERAKGNILERFSAQQFPDLHSELNLSSLELGDSALYFCASSSLGGRNEKLFFGSGTQLSVL.

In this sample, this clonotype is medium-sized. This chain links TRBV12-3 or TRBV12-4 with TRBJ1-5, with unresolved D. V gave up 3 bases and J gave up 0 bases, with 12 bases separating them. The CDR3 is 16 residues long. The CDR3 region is CASSFGSLYSNQPQHF. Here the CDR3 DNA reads TGTGCCAGCAGTTTTGGTAGTCTTTATAGCAATCAGCCCCAGCATTTT.

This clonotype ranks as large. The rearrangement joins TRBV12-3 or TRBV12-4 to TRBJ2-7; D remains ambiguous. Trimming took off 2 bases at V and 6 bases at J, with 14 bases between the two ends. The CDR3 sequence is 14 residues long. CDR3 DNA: TGTGCCAGCAGTTTAACGGGCCCCTCCGCCGAGCAGTACTTC. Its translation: CASSLTGPSAEQYF.

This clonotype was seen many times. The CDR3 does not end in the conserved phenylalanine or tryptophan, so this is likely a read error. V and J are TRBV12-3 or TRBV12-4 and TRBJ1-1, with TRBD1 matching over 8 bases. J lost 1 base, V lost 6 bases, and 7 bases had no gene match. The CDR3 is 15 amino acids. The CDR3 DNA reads TGTGCCAGCAGCACCCGACAGGGGAGGAACACTGAAGCTTTCCTT. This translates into CASSTRQGRNTEAFL.

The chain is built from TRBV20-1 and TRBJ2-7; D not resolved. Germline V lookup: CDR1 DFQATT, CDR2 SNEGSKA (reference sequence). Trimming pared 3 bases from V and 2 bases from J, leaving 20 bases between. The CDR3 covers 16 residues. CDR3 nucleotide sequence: TGCAGTGCTAGTAGCAGCCGGGCCGTGTGCCCCTACGAGCAGTACTTC. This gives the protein CSASSSRAVCPYEQYF.

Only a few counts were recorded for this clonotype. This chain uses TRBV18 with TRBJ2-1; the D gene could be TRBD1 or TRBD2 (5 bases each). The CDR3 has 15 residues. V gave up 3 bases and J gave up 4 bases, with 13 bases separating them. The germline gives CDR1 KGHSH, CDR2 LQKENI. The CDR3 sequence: CASSPPTGRYNEQFF. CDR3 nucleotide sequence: TGTGCCAGCTCACCCCCAACGGGACGTTACAATGAGCAGTTCTTC.

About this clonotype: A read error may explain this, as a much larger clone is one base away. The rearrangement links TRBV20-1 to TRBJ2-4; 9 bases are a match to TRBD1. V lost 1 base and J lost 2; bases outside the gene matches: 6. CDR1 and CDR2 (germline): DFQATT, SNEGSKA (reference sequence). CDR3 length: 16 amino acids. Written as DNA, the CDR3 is TGCAGTGCTAGAGTTGGACAGGGGTTAACCAAAAACATTCAGTACTTC. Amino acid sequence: CSARVGQGLTKNIQYF.

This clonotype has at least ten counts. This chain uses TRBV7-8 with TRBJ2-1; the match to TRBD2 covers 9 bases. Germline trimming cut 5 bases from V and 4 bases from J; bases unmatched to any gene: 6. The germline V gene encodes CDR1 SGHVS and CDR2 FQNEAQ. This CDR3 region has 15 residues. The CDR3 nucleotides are TGTGCCAGCAGCCTTACTAGCGGGTTTTACAATGAGCAGTTCTTC. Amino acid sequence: CASSLTSGFYNEQFF. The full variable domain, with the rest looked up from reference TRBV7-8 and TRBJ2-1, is GAGVSQSPRYKVAKRGQDVALRCDPISGHVSLFWYQQALGQGPEFLTYFQNEAQLDKSGLPSDRFFAERPEGSVSTLKIQRTQQEDSAVYLCASSLTSGFYNEQFFGPGTRLTVL.

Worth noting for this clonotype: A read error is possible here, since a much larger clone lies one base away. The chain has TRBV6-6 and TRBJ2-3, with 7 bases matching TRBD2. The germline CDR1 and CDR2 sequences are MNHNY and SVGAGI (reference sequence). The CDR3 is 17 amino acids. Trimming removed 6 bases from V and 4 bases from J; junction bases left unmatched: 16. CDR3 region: CASSSDFREGPPDTQYF. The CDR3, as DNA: TGTGCCAGCAGCTCCGACTTCAGGGAGGGCCCGCCAGATACGCAGTATTTT.

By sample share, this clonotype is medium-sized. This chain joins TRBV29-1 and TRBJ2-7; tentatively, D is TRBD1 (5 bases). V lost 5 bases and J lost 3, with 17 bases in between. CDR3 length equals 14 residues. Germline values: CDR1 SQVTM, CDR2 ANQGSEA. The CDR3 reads CSVLLPGSNYEQYF. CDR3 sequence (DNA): TGCAGCGTTCTCCTTCCAGGGTCCAACTACGAGCAGTACTTC.

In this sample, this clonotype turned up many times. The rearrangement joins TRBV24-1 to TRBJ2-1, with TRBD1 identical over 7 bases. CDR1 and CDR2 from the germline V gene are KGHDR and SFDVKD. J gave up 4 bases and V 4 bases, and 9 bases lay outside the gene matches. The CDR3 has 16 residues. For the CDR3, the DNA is TGTGCCACCAGTGACCGCCAGGGGGTTGCGTACAATGAGCAGTTCTTC. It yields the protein CATSDRQGVAYNEQFF.

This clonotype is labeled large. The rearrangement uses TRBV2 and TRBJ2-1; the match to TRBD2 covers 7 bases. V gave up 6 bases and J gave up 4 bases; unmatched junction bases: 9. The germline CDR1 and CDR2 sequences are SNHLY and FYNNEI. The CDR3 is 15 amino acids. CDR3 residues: CASRERDESYNEQFF. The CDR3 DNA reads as TGTGCCAGCAGAGAGCGGGACGAGAGTTACAATGAGCAGTTCTTC. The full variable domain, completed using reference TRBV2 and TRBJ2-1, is EPEVTQTPSHQVTQMGQEVILRCVPISNHLYFYWYRQILGQKVEFLVSFYNNEISEKSEIFDDQFSVERPDGSNFTLKIRSTKLEDSAMYFCASRERDESYNEQFFGPGTRLTVL.

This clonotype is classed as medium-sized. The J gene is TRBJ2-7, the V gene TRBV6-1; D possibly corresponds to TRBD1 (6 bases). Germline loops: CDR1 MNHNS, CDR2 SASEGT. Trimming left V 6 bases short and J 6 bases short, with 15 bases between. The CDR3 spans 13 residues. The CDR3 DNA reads TGTGCCAGCAGGGAAACAGGGCTCGGCGAGCAGTACTTC. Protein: CASRETGLGEQYF.

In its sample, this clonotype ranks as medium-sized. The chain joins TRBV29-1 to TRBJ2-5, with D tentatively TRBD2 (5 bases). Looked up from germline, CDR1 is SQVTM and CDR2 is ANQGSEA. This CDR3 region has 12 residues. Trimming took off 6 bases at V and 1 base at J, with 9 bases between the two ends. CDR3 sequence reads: CSVVRAQETQYF. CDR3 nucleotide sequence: TGCAGCGTAGTGAGGGCCCAAGAGACCCAGTACTTC. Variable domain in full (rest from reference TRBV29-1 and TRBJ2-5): SAVISQKPSRDICQRGTSLTIQCQVDSQVTMMFWYRQQPGQSLTLIATANQGSEATYESGFVIDKFPISRPNLTFSTLTVSNMSPEDSSIYLCSVVRAQETQYFGPGTRLLVL.

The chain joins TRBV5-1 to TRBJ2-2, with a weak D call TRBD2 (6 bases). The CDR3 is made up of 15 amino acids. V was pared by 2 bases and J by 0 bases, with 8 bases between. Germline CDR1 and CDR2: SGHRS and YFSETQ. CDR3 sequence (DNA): TGCGCCAGCAGCTTTAGCGGACCGAACACCGGGGAGCTGTTTTTT. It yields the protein CASSFSGPNTGELFF.

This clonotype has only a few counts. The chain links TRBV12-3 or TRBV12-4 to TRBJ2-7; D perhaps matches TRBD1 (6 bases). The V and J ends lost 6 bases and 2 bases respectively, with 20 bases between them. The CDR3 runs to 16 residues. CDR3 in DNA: TGTGCCAGCAGCCAAGGACAGTTAAACGGGGCCTACGAGCAGTACTTC. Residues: CASSQGQLNGAYEQYF.

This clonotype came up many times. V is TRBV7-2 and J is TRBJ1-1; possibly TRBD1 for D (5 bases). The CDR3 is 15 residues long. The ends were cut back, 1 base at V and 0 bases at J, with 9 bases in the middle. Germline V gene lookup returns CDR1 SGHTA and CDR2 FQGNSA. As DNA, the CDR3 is TGTGCCAGCAGCTTAGTGGGGCCCATGAACACTGAAGCTTTCTTT. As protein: CASSLVGPMNTEAFF.

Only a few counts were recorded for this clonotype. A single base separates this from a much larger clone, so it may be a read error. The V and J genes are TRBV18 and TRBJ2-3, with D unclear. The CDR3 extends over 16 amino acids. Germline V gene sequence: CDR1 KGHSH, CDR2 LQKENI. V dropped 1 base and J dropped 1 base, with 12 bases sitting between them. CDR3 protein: CASSPQGIRGTDTQYF. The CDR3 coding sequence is TGTGCCAGCTCACCACAGGGCATTAGGGGCACAGATACGCAGTATTTT.

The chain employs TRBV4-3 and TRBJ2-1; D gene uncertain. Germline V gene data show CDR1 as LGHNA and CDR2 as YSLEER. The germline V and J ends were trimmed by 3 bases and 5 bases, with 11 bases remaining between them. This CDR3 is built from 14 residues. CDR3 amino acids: CASSHVPLNNEQFF. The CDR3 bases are TGCGCCAGCAGCCATGTTCCACTCAACAATGAGCAGTTCTTC.

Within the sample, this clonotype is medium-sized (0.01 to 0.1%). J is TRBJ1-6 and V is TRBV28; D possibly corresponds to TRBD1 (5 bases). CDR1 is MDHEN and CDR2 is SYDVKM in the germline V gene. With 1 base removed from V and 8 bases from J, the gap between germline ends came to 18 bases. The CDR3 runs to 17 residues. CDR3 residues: CASSLFAPDSYDSPLHF. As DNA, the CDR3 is TGTGCCAGCAGTTTATTCGCACCCGACAGTTACGATTCACCCCTCCACTTT.

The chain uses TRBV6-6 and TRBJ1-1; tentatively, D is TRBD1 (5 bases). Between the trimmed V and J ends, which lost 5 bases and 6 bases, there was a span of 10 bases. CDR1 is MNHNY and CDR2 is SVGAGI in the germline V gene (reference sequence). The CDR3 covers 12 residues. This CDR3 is CASSTDRPEAFF. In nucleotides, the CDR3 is TGTGCCAGCAGTACCGACAGACCTGAAGCTTTCTTT.

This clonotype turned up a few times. CDR3 residues: CSAPPQPGTDTQYF. The CDR3 DNA reads as TGCAGTGCTCCTCCCCAACCTGGCACAGATACGCAGTATTTT. The chain uses TRBV20-1 and TRBJ2-3; D is uncertain. Germline V lookup: CDR1 DFQATT, CDR2 SNEGSKA (reference sequence). V lost 5 bases and J lost 1, with 13 bases in between. This CDR3 contains 14 residues.

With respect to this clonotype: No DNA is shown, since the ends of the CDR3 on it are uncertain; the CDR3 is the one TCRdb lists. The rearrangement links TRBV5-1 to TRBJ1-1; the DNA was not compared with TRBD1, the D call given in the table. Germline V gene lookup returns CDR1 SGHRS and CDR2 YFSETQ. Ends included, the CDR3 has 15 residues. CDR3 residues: CASSLVATGNTEAFF.

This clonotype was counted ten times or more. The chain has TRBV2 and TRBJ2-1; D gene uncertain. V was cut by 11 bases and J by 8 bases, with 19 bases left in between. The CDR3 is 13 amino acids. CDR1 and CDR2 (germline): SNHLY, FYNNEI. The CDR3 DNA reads TGTGCCGTCTTAGCCTCGGGTGTTTATGAGCAGTTCTTC. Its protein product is CAVLASGVYEQFF.

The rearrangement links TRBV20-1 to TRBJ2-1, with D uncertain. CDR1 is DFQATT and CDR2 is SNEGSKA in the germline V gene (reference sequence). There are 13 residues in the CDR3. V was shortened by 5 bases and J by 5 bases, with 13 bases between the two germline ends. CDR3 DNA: TGCAGTGCTCCCCGGCTAGTGAACAATGAGCAGTTCTTC. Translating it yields CSAPRLVNNEQFF.

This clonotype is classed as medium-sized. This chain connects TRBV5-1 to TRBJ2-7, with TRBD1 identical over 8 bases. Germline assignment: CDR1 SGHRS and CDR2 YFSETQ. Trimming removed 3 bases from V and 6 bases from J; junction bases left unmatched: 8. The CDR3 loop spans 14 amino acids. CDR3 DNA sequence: TGCGCCAGCAGCTCACAGGGGGACGCTCGCGAGCAGTACTTC. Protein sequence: CASSSQGDAREQYF.

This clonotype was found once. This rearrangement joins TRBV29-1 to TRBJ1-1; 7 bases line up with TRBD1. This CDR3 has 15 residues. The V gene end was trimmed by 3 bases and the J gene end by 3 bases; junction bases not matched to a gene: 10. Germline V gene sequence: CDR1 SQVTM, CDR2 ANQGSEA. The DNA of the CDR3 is TGCAGCGTTGAGGGGACAGTTAATATGTACACTGAAGCTTTCTTT. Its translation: CSVEGTVNMYTEAFF.

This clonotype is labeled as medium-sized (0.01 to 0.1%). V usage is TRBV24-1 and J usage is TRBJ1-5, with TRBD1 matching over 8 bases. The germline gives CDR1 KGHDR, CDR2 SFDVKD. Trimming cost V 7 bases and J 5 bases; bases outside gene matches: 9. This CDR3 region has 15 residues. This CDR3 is CATRRQGSWHQPQHF. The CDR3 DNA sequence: TGTGCCACCAGGCGACAGGGGTCGTGGCATCAGCCCCAGCATTTT.

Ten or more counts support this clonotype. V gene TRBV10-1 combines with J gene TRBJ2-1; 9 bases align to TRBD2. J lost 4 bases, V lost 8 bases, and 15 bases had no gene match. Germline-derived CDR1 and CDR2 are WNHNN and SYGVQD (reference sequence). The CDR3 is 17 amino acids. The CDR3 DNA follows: TGCGCCAGCGGGAATCATAGCGGGAGCCCGAATTACAATGAGCAGTTCTTC. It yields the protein CASGNHSGSPNYNEQFF.

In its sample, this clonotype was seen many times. CDR3 sequence (DNA): TGTGCCAGCAGGGGGCTCGTAGATACGCAGTATTTT. Translation: CASRGLVDTQYF. V is TRBV28 and J is TRBJ2-3, with D tentatively TRBD1 (5 bases). Germline V gene data show CDR1 as MDHEN and CDR2 as SYDVKM. CDR3 length equals 12 residues. V was clipped by 6 bases and J by 5 bases, with 9 bases between them. The full variable domain, with the rest looked up from reference TRBV28 and TRBJ2-3, is DVKVTQSSRYLVKRTGEKVFLECVQDMDHENMFWYRQDPGLGLRLIYFSYDVKMKEKGDIPEGYSVSREKKERFSLILESASTNQTSMYLCASRGLVDTQYFGPGTRLTVL.

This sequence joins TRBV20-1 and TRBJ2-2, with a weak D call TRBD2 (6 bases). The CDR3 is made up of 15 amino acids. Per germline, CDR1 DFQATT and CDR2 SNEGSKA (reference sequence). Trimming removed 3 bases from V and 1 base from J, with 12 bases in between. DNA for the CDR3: TGCAGTGCTAGCCCCAGGAGGGGGAACACCGGGGAGCTGTTTTTT. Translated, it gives CSASPRRGNTGELFF.